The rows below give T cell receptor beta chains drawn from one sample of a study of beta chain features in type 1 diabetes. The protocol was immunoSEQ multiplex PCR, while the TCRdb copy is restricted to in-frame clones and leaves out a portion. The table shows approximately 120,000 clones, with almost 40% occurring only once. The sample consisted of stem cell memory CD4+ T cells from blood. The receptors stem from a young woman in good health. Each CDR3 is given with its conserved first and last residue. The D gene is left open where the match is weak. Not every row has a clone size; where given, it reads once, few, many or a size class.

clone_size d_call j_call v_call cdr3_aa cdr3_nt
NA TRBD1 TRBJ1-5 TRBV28 CASSLGTGGLQPQHF TGTGCCAGCAGTTTAGGGACAGGGGGCCTTCAGCCCCAGCATTTT
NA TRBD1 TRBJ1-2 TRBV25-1 CASSVQGAQGGYTF TGTGCCAGCAGTGTACAGGGGGCCCAGGGGGGCTACACCTTC
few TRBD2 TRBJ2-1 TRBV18 CASSQGLAAYNEQFF TGTGCCAGCTCACAGGGACTAGCGGCTTACAATGAGCAGTTCTTC
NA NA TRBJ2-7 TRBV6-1 CASIRTGSYEQYF TGTGCCAGCATTAGAACAGGGTCCTACGAGCAGTACTTC
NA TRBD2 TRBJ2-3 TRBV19 CASSTTSASTDTQYF TGTGCCAGTAGTACGACTAGCGCTAGCACAGATACGCAGTATTTT
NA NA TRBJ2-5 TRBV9 CASSVASSGTSLTQYF TGTGCCAGCAGCGTAGCGTCATCCGGGACTTCTTTGACCCAGTACTTC
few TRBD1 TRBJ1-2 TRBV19 CASSPRQGDGYTF TGTGCCAGTAGTCCCCGGCAGGGGGATGGCTACACCTTC
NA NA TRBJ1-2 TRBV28 CASSPAGPYGYTF TGTGCCAGCAGCCCCGCAGGTCCCTATGGCTACACCTTC
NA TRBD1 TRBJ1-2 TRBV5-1 CASSLEQGAAYGYTF TGCGCCAGCAGCTTGGAACAGGGGGCCGCCTATGGCTACACCTTC
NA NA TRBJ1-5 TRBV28 CASSFRGQFSNQPQHF TGTGCCAGCAGTTTTCGGGGACAATTTAGCAATCAGCCCCAGCATTTT
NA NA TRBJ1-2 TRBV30 CRAGPYGYTF TGTCGTGCGGGGCCCTATGGCTACACCTTC
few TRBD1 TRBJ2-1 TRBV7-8 CASTFSGTGKIVGRGGNEQFF TGTGCCAGCACCTTCTCCGGGACAGGGAAGATCGTGGGGAGGGGTGGGAATGAGCAGTTCTTC
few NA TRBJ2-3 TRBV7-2 CASSLMSWGTGVADTQYF TGTGCCAGCAGCTTAATGAGTTGGGGTACGGGAGTCGCAGATACGCAGTATTTT
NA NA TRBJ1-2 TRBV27 CASSHRPQAIPRGYTF TGTGCCAGCAGTCACCGCCCACAGGCCATTCCTCGTGGCTACACCTTC
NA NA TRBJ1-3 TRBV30 CAWSVRSQRNTIYF TGTGCCTGGAGTGTACGTTCACAGCGAAACACCATATATTTT
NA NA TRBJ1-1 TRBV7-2 CASMKGQVNTEAFF TGTGCCAGCATGAAGGGGCAGGTCAACACTGAAGCTTTCTTT
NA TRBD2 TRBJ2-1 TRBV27 CASSLLSGSINEQFF TGTGCCAGCAGTTTATTGAGCGGGAGTATCAATGAGCAGTTCTTC
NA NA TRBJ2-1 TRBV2 CASSEGYPYNEQFF TGTGCCAGCAGTGAAGGCTACCCCTACAATGAGCAGTTCTTC
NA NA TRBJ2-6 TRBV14 CASSQVVGANVLTF TGTGCCAGCAGCCAAGTCGTTGGGGCCAACGTCCTGACTTTC
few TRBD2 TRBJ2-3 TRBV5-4 CASRSQTSGRLGDTQYF TGTGCCAGCAGATCTCAGACTAGCGGGAGGCTAGGGGATACGCAGTATTTT
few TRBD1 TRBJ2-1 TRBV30 CAWSPRTGAHLNEQFF TGTGCCTGGAGTCCTCGGACAGGGGCTCATTTGAATGAGCAGTTCTTC
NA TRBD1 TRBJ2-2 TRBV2 CASSDRGRTGELFF TGTGCCAGCAGTGACAGGGGGCGGACCGGGGAGCTGTTTTTT
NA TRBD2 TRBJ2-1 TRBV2 CASKGLAGVPEQFF TGTGCCAGCAAGGGACTAGCGGGAGTCCCTGAGCAGTTCTTC